The entry below gives a single TCR beta chain sequence along with its context. As yet, its antigen is unknown. V was clipped by 6 bases and J by 13 bases, with 25 bases between them. The CDR3 consists of 14 residues. Germline CDR1 SGHDT, CDR2 YYEEEE. Repertoires were generated with immunoSEQ multiplex PCR, while TCRdb's copy carries only in-frame clones and drops some. The table includes about 26,000 clones, approximately 78% detected once. This record comes from a study of T cells in localized non-small cell lung cancer. Study outcomes and limitations: Higher blood T cell density went with longer overall survival. Heterogeneity is still possible, as just one tumor region was sequenced.

The source of this sequence is a woman aged 35-75 years with stage I lung adenocarcinoma. Source: peripheral blood, taken before any cancer treatment. V gene TRBV5-6 combines with J gene TRBJ1-2, with a weak D call TRBD1 (6 bases). The CDR3 region is CASTRGTLAMRVTF. Here the CDR3 DNA reads TGTGCCAGCACCCGGGGGACACTTGCTATGAGAGTCACCTTC.